The 9 T cell receptor beta chains below come from one sample, sequenced in a study of T-cell memory formation after mild COVID-19. MiXCR, applied by TCRdb to the 5' RACE reads, yields one record per CDR3 protein. The table has approximately 300,000 distinct CDR3 sequences, 8% to 9% seen once. Sequenced input: PBMCs or a T cell subset sorted from them (not recorded which). The receptor source for this set is a young man who had mild COVID-19 (a few samples of this study predate the infection). Cell type and time point are not known.

This clonotype was seen only a few times. V and J are TRBV5-1 and TRBJ2-7; no definite D call. The germline V gene encodes CDR1 SGHRS and CDR2 YFSETQ. The V end lost 4 bases, the J end lost 0 bases, and 17 bases lay between the germline ends. The CDR3 contains 16 residues. The CDR3 DNA reads as TGCGCCAGCAGCCCGAGAGGCTTGGCTTCCTCCTACGAGCAGTACTTC. This sequence encodes CASSPRGLASSYEQYF.

V and J are TRBV7-9 and TRBJ1-4; weak D call: TRBD1 (6 bases). V lost 6 bases, J lost 8 bases, and 16 bases lay in between. Per germline, CDR1 SEHNR and CDR2 FQNEAQ (reference sequence). CDR3 size: 14 residues. The DNA of the CDR3 is TGTGCCAGCAGTCTCCGGGACACACGGGAAAAACTGTTTTTT. Translating it yields CASSLRDTREKLFF. Combining the CDR3 with reference TRBV7-9 and TRBJ1-4 gives the whole variable domain DTGVSQNPRHKITKRGQNVTFRCDPISEHNRLYWYRQTLGQGPEFLTYFQNEAQLEKSRLLSDRFSAERPKGSFSTLEIQRTEQGDSAMYLCASSLRDTREKLFFGSGTQLSVL.

In this sample, this clonotype turned up many times. The chain links TRBV7-9 to TRBJ2-3, with no clear D. Germline lookup yields CDR1 SEHNR and CDR2 FQNEAQ (reference sequence). Trimming stripped 5 bases from V and 5 bases from J, with 5 bases between. This CDR3 is built from 11 residues. The CDR3 sequence: CASSPVDTQYF. The CDR3 nucleotides read TGTGCCAGCAGCCCAGTAGATACGCAGTATTTT.

At least ten counts were recorded for this clonotype. The rearrangement joins TRBV18 to TRBJ2-1, with D perhaps being TRBD1 or TRBD2 (5 bases each). The length of the CDR3 is 16 residues. Per the germline V gene, CDR1 is KGHSH and CDR2 is LQKENI. V was cut by 3 bases and J by 7 bases, with 19 bases left in between. This CDR3 is CASSPPGPPTGNEQFF. CDR3 sequence (DNA): TGTGCCAGCTCACCCCCGGGACCACCGACCGGAAATGAGCAGTTCTTC.

The chain combines TRBV15 with TRBJ2-3, with TRBD2 as a possible D gene (5 bases). CDR1 is LNHNV, CDR2 YYDKDF, per germline (reference sequence). V was clipped by 5 bases and J by 5 bases, with 11 bases between them. This CDR3 spans 13 amino acids. CDR3 coding DNA: TGTGCCACCAGCGTGCAGAGGGTAGATACGCAGTATTTT. Protein: CATSVQRVDTQYF.

This clonotype was seen a few times. This chain uses TRBV12-3 or TRBV12-4 with TRBJ2-2; D gene unclear. This CDR3 contains 13 residues. The ends were cut back, 10 bases at V and 2 bases at J, with 11 bases in the middle. CDR3 in DNA: TGTGCCACCACCCGGCGCAACACCGGGGAGCTGTTTTTT. Amino acid sequence: CATTRRNTGELFF.

This clonotype has a handful of counts. This chain joins TRBV5-5 and TRBJ1-1, with a tentative D call TRBD1 (6 bases). The CDR3 length is 13 residues. Trimming left V 7 bases short and J 3 bases short, with 13 bases between. Germline CDR1 reads SGHKS; CDR2 reads YYEKEE (reference sequence). In DNA, the CDR3 is TGTGCCAGCCTATATTGGACAGACACTGAAGCTTTCTTT. It specifies CASLYWTDTEAFF.

V is TRBV6-2 or TRBV6-3 and J is TRBJ2-7, with D perhaps TRBD1 (6 bases). Germline CDR1 reads MNHEY; CDR2 reads SVGEGT. V was trimmed by 0 bases and J by 0 bases, leaving 33 bases between them. The CDR3 is made up of 23 amino acids. As DNA, the CDR3 is TGTGCCAGCAGTTACTCGAACCCCTTACTTCATCAGGGGTACCCCTACCTCTCCTACGAGCAGTACGTC. This translates into CASSYSNPLLHQGYPYLSYEQYV.

The CDR3 here is CASSLDGESGTEAFF. In DNA form, the CDR3 reads TGCGCCAGCAGCTTGGATGGGGAATCGGGAACTGAAGCTTTCTTT. The chain uses TRBV5-1 and TRBJ1-1, with D unresolved. Germline V gene sequence: CDR1 SGHRS, CDR2 YFSETQ. Trimming removed 0 bases from V and 5 bases from J, with 14 bases in between. CDR3 length: 15 amino acids.